The 9 T cell receptor beta chains below come from one sample, sequenced in a study of pediatric ulcerative colitis. Sequencing used immunoSEQ multiplex PCR; TCRdb keeps in-frame clones, though not all of them. Among 23,000 or so clones listed, roughly 70% were seen once. During colonoscopy, one to two rectal pinch biopsies were collected. Sequencing was carried out using gut tissue. The origin of the receptors is a boy aged 5-17 years with severe ulcerative colitis.

This clone appeared a few times. The genes are TRBV28 and TRBJ2-3, with 8 bases that match TRBD1. V gave up 3 bases and J gave up 1 base; unmatched junction bases: 0. Germline CDR1 MDHEN, CDR2 SYDVKM. The CDR3 sequence is 14 residues long. CDR3 sequence (DNA): TGTGCCAGCAGTTTGGGACAGGGCACAGATACGCAGTATTTT. Its protein product is CASSLGQGTDTQYF.

This clone was recorded only once. The rearrangement links TRBV7-9 to TRBJ2-3, with D possibly being TRBD2 (6 bases). This CDR3 comprises 15 residues. Germline V gene data show CDR1 as SEHNR and CDR2 as FQNEAQ (reference sequence). V was shortened by 1 base and J by 5 bases, with 13 bases between the two germline ends. CDR3 coding DNA: TGTGCCAGCAGCTTAGGGCTAGCGCGCTTAGATACGCAGTATTTT. The encoded protein is CASSLGLARLDTQYF. Using reference TRBV7-9 and TRBJ2-3 for the parts outside the CDR3, the full variable domain is DTGVSQNPRHKITKRGQNVTFRCDPISEHNRLYWYRQTLGQGPEFLTYFQNEAQLEKSRLLSDRFSAERPKGSFSTLEIQRTEQGDSAMYLCASSLGLARLDTQYFGPGTRLTVL.

V gene TRBV7-8 combines with J gene TRBJ2-4; 8 nucleotides match TRBD1. Germline assignment: CDR1 SGHVS and CDR2 FQNEAQ. J lost 10 bases, V lost 7 bases, and 15 bases had no gene match. The CDR3 extends over 15 amino acids. The CDR3 nucleotides are TGTGCCAGCACCCCCTTCGTACAGGGGGATGGTATTCAGTACTTC. It codes for CASTPFVQGDGIQYF. The full variable domain, rest sourced from reference TRBV7-8 and TRBJ2-4, is GAGVSQSPRYKVAKRGQDVALRCDPISGHVSLFWYQQALGQGPEFLTYFQNEAQLDKSGLPSDRFFAERPEGSVSTLKIQRTQQEDSAVYLCASTPFVQGDGIQYFGAGTRLSVL.

V and J are TRBV19 and TRBJ1-5; D is possibly TRBD1 (5 bases). This CDR3 is 12 amino acids long. Germline loops: CDR1 LNHDA, CDR2 SQIVND (reference sequence). Trimming pared 8 bases from V and 5 bases from J, leaving 10 bases between. The CDR3 DNA follows: TGTGCCAGTGGGTGGGGGGATCAGCCCCAGCATTTT. It specifies CASGWGDQPQHF. Variable domain in full (rest from reference TRBV19 and TRBJ1-5): DGGITQSPKYLFRKEGQNVTLSCEQNLNHDAMYWYRQDPGQGLRLIYYSQIVNDFQKGDIAEGYSVSREKKESFPLTVTSAQKNPTAFYLCASGWGDQPQHFGDGTRLSIL.

Notes on this clone: Given a much more abundant clone one base away, this may be a read error. V is TRBV5-1 and J is TRBJ2-1, with D tentatively TRBD1 (7 bases). The germline V and J ends were trimmed by 4 bases and 4 bases, with 18 bases remaining between them. The V gene's germline CDR1 is SGHRS and CDR2 YFSETQ. There are 16 residues in the CDR3. Here the CDR3 reads CASSLGAGQIYNEQFF. Written as DNA, the CDR3 is TGCGCCAGCAGCCTGGGGGCGGGACAGATATACAATGAGCAGTTCTTC.

The genes are TRBV5-6 and TRBJ1-3; no reliable D call. The V end lost 1 base, the J end lost 1 base, and 9 bases lay between the germline ends. This CDR3 contains 15 residues. Germline CDR1 is SGHDT and CDR2 is YYEEEE. The CDR3 here is CASSLNVGSGNTIYF. DNA for the CDR3: TGTGCCAGCAGCTTGAATGTGGGTTCTGGAAACACCATATATTTT.

This rearrangement joins TRBV19 to TRBJ2-7, with 8 bases that match TRBD2. After removal of 3 bases from V and 5 bases from J, the junction contained 9 bases not matched to a gene. Germline V lookup: CDR1 LNHDA, CDR2 SQIVND (reference sequence). The length of the CDR3 is 15 residues. The CDR3 region is CASSMIGGARNEQYF. In DNA form, the CDR3 reads TGTGCCAGTAGTATGATCGGGGGGGCTAGGAACGAGCAGTACTTC. Supplemented by reference TRBV19 and TRBJ2-7, the full variable domain reads DGGITQSPKYLFRKEGQNVTLSCEQNLNHDAMYWYRQDPGQGLRLIYYSQIVNDFQKGDIAEGYSVSREKKESFPLTVTSAQKNPTAFYLCASSMIGGARNEQYFGPGTRLTVT.

The genes are TRBV7-6 and TRBJ2-3, with 10 bases that match TRBD2. J lost 4 bases, V lost 5 bases, and 9 bases had no gene match. Germline V CDR1 and CDR2: SGHVS, FNYEAQ. This CDR3 contains 16 residues. The CDR3 region has the DNA TGTGCCAGCAGCCGGGAGAAGCGGGGGGGCCCAGATACGCAGTATTTT. Translated: CASSREKRGGPDTQYF. Full variable domain (remainder filled in from reference TRBV7-6 and TRBJ2-3): GAGVSQSPRYKVTKRGQDVALRCDPISGHVSLYWYRQALGQGPEFLTYFNYEAQQDKSGLPNDRFSAERPEGSISTLTIQRTEQRDSAMYRCASSREKRGGPDTQYFGPGTRLTVL.

The J gene is TRBJ2-6, the V gene TRBV28; the D gene is possibly TRBD2 (6 bases). Deletions cut 2 bases from V and 0 bases from J, with 17 bases between. The CDR3 loop spans 19 amino acids. The V gene's germline CDR1 is MDHEN and CDR2 SYDVKM. As DNA, the CDR3 is TGTGCCAGCAGTTTAGGGCCGGGGGTGGTGAGCTCTGGGGCCAACGTCCTGACTTTC. Translated: CASSLGPGVVSSGANVLTF.